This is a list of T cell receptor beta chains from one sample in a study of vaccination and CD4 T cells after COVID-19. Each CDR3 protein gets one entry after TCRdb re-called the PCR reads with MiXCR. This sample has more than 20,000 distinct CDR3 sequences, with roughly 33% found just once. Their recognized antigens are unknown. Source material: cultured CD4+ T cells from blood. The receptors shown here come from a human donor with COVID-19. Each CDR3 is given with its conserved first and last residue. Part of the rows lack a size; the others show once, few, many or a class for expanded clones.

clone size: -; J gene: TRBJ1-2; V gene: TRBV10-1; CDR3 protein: CPSSATTGQSGYTF
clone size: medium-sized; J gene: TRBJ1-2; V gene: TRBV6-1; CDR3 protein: CASRLDREPNYGYTF
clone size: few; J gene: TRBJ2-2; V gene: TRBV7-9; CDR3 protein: CASSSIGREDTGELFF
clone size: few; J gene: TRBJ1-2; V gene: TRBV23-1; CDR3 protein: CASSQTQGGLYGYTF
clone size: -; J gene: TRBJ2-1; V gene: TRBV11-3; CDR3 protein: CASSWRGASYNEQFF
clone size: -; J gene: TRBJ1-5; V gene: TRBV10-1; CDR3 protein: CASGQNNQPQHF
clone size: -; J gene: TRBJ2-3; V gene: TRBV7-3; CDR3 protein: CASSPIGTSGGPTDTQYF
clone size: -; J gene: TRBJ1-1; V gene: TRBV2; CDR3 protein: CASSGDMNTEAFF
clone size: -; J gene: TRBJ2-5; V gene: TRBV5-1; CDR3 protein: CASSSGLAEETQYF
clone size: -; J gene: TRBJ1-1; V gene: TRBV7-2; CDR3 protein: CASSKRGTAKNTEAFF
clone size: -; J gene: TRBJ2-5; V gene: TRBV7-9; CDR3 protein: CASSPGGFWETQYF
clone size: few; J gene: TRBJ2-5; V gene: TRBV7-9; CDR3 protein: CASSLEGTGSGETQYF
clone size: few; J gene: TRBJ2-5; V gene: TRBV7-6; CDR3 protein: CASSPARTGWETQYF
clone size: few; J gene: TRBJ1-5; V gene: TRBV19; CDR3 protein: CASSIRQGAGSNQPQHF
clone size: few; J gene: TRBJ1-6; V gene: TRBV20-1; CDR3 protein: CSAVATEGRNSPLHF
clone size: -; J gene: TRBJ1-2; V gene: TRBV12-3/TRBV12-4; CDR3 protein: CASSLDRDSGYTF
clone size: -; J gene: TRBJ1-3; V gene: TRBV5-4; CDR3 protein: CASRDRDSRSGNTIYF
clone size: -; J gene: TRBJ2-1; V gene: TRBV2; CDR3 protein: CASKRDYNEQFF
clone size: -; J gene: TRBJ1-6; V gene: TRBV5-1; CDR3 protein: CASSKDRGSSPLHF
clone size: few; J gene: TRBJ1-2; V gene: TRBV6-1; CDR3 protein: CASSRREDGYTF
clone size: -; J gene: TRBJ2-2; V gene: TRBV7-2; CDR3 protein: CASSRPRGELFF
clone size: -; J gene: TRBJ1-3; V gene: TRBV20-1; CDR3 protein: CSARDRVGAGNTIYF
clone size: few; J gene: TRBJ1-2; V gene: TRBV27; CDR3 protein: CASTGTGGVGYTF
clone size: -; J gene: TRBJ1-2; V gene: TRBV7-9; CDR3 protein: CASSLTTGNYGYTF
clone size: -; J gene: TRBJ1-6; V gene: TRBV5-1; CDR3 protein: CASSLEDGDSPLHF
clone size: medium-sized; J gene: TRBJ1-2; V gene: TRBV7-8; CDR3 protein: CASSLVQGNYGYTF
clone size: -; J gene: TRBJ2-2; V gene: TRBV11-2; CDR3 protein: CASTGGGRTGELFF
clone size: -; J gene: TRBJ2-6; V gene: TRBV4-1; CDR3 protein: CASKGGGSSGANVLTF
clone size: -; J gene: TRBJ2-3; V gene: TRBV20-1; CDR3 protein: CSASTGGTTDTQYF
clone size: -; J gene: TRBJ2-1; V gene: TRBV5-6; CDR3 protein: CASSLRQLVNNEQFF
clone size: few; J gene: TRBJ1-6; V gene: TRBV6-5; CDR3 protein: CASSYSEGQTRYRLSPLHF
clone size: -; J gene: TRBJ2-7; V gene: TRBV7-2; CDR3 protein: CASSLVGQTYEQYF
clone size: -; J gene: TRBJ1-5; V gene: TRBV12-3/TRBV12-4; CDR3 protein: CASSSLYSNQPQHF
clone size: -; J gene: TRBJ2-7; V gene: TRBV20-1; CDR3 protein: CSARDPRRSPAKGGQYF
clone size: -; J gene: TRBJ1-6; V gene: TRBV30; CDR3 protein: CAWETAVGSPLHF
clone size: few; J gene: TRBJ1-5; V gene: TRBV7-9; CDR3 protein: CASSRDRGDQPQHF
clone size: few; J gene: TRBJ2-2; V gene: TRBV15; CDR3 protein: CATSRVGAVNGELFF
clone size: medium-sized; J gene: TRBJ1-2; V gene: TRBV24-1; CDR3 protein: CATSKPGQGAGGYTF
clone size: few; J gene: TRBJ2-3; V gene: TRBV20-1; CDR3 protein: CSATLGGGGDTQYF
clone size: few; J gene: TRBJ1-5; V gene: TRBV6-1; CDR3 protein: CASSRGNSVEHF
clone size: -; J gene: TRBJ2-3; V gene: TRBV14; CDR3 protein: CASSLQGTDTQYF
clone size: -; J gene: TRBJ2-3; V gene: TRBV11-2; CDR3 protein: CASSPTGGPTDTQYF
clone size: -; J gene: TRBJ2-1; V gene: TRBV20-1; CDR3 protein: CSAPTSGGAHEQFF
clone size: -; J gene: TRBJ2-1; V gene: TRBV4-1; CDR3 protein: CASSQGRLAGLKHEQFF
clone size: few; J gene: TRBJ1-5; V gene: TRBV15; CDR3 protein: CATSRGSNQPQHF
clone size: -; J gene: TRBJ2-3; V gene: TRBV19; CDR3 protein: CASSEAGGRTDTQYF